This T cell receptor (beta chain) was obtained from a study of cytomegalovirus exposure and HLA in healthy donors. Overall study results and limits: Later, TCR association rates were found to vary by HLA locus, highest for DRB1 and lowest for HLA-C. Across all donors, roughly uniform sequencing depth was an assumption of the presence/absence analyses. In a later analysis, a missense DCLRE1C variant was linked to TCR beta V- and J-gene trimming. Fewer N-insertions than the 666-donor mean were reportedly shown by an Asian-associated ancestry cluster in a later analysis.

13 Jbeta primers and 60 Vbeta primers were used for the PCR. TCRdb keeps only in-frame clones here, not all; method: immunoSEQ multiplex PCR. The data hold around 150,000 clones, with 70% to 80% observed a single time. The length of the CDR3 is 17 residues. V dropped 5 bases and J dropped 0 bases, with 14 bases sitting between them. Germline V lookup: CDR1 SGHTA, CDR2 FQGNSA. With respect to this clone: Its specificity is unknown.

Sequenced input: PBMCs. V is TRBV7-2 and J is TRBJ2-6; maybe TRBD2 (5 bases). The clonotype originates from a woman aged 40-49 years in good health and CMV-seronegative. The CDR3 DNA reads TGTGCCAGCAGCCAAGGAGGCTATTCCTCTGGGGCCAACGTCCTGACTTTC. Its protein is CASSQGGYSSGANVLTF.